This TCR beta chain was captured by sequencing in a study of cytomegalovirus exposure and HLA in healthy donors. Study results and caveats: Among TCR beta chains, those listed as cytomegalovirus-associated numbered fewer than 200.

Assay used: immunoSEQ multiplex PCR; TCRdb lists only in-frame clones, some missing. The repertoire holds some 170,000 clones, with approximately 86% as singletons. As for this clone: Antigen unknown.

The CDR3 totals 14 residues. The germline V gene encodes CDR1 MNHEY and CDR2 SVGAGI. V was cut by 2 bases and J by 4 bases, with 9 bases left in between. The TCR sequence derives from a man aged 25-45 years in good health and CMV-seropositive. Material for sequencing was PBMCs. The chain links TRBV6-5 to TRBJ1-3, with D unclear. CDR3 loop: CASSYRDSGNTIYF. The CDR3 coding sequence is TGTGCCAGCAGTTACAGGGATTCCGGAAACACCATATATTTT.